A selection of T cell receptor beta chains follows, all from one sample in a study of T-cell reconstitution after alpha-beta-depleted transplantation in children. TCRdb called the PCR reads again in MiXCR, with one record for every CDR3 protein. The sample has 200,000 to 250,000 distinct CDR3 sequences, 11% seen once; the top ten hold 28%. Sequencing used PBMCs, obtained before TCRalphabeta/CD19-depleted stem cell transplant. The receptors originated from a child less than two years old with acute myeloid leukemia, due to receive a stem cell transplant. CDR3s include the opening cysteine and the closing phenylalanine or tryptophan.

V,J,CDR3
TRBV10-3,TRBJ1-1,CAISELSRGITEAFF
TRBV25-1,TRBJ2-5,CASSDPGTSSLTQYF
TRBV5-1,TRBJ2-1,CASSLAGNSYNEQFF
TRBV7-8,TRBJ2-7,CASSSYTSGNTYEQYF
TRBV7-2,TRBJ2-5,CASSLFTSANHGTQYF
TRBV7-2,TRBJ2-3,CASSSLGGGSADTQYF
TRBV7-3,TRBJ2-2,CASRLGGTGELFF
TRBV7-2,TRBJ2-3,CASTDPQGWDSTDTQYF
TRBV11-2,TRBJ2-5,CASSSYTGETQYF
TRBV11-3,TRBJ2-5,CASSLGATSGGEETQYF
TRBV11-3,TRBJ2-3,CASSLRGLGDTQYF
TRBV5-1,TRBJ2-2,CASVDRVNTGELFF
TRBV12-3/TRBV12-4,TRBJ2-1,CASSLISGSRHEQFF
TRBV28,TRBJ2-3,CASSTRPTDTQYF
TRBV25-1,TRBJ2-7,CASSDTTGVLYEQYF
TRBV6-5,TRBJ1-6,CASSSHPRWNSPLHF
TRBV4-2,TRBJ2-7,CASSQDKRASYEQYF
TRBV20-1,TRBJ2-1,CSAHGLAGGLGYNEQFF
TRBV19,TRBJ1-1,CASSIRQTTTEAFF
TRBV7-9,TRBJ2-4,CASSQIMGAKNIQYF
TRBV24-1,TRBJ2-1,CATGKENSYNEQFF
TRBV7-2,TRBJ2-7,CASRASSGRAGEQYF
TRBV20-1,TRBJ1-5,CSAWTLSQPQHF
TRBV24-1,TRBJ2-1,CATSDTRGRTLYNEQFF
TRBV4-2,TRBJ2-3,CASSRLAGEGDTQYF
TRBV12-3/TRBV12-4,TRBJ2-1,CASSRRVQGKSSYNEQFF
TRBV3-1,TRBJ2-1,CASSNTPQSSYNEQFF
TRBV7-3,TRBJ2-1,CASSSGGGTGNEQFF
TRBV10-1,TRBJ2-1,CASSDRDYEQFF
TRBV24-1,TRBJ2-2,CATSDTGTRGTGELFF
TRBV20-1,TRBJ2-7,CSARGLAAWDHEQYF
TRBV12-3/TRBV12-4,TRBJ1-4,CASSPDGRKAEKLFF
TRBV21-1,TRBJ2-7,CASSKGTSGSAYEQYF
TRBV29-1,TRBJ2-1,CSVEGASSYNEQFF
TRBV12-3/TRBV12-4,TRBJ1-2,CASSSGPSYGYTF
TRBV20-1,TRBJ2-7,CSAPTGDPYEQYF
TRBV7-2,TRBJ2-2,CASSTGTDTGELFF
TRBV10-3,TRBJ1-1,CAIGQNTEAFF
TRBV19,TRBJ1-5,CASSIGTSQPQHF
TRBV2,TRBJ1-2,CASIKGPQTNYGYTF
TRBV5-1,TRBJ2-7,CASSWDPGTSGEGEQYF
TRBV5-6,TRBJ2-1,CASSFYQIYNEQFF
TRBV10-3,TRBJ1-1,CAIKGQRNTEAFF
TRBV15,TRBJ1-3,CATSRVGQGLDTIYF
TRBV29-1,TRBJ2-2,CSVTGATGELFF
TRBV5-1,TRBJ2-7,CASTSNPGYHYEQYF
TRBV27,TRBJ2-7,CASSLYRGYEQYF
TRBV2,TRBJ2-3,CASSGLTNTQYF
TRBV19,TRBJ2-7,CASRSRGGDEQYF
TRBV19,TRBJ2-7,CASSIGGQYF
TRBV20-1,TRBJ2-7,CSAGLPTSPSSYEQYF
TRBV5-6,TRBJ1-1,CASSWGQGVRNTEAFF
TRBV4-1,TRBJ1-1,CASSSPTGVKTEAFF
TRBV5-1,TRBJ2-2,CASRSRTGNTGELFF
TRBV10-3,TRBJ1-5,CAISGSGKPQHF
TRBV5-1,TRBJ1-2,CASKLRTTGGYTF
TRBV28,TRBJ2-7,CASSRLAGPFYEQYF